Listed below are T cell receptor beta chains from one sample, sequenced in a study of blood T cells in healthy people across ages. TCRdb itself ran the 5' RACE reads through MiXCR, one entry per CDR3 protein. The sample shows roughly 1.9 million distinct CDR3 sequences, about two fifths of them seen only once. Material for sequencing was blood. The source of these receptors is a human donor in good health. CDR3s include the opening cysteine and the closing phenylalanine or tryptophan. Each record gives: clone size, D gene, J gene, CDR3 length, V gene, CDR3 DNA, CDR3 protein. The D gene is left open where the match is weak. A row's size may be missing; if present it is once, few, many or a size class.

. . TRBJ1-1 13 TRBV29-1 TGCAGCGCCTGGGGGGGGCAGAACACTGAAGCTTTCTTT CSAWGGQNTEAFF
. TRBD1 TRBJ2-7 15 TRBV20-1 TGCAGTGCTAGAGAAGCACAGGGGGCGTCCTACGAGCAGTACTTC CSAREAQGASYEQYF
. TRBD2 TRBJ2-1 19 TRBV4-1 TGCGCCAGCAGCCAAGGGCTAGCGGGGACCACAAACTTTCACAATGAGCAGTTCTTC CASSQGLAGTTNFHNEQFF
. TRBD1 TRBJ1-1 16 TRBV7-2 TGTGCCAGCAGCGACCCGGGACAGGGGGCGAACACTGAAGCTTTCTTT CASSDPGQGANTEAFF
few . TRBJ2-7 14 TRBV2 TGTGCCAGCAGTGAAGGGCCCTCGGTCGACGAGCAGTACTTC CASSEGPSVDEQYF
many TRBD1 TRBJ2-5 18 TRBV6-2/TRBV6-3 TGTGCCAGCAGTTACACCCCAGGACAGGCTAAAGTGGCGGAGACCCAGTACTTC CASSYTPGQAKVAETQYF
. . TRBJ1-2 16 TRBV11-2 TGTGCCAGCAGCCGATATACAGGGACGATATCCTATGGCTACACCTTC CASSRYTGTISYGYTF
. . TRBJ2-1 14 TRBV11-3 TGTGCCAGCAGCTTATCGGCAGGGGTATTGGAGCAGTTCTTC CASSLSAGVLEQFF
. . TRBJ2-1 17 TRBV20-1 TGCAGTGCTAGAGATCGGCAGGGGAAGAGGGCCTACAATGAGCAGTTCTTC CSARDRQGKRAYNEQFF
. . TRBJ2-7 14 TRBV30 TGTGCCTGGAGTGTACCGAGCAGGGTGGGCGAGCAGTACTTC CAWSVPSRVGEQYF
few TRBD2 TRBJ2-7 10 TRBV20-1 TGCAGTGCAAGGGAGGGGGAGCAGTACTTC CSAREGEQYF
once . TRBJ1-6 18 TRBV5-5 TGTGCCAGCAGCTTTGCAGTTGAGGTCTTCCTGGATAATTCACCCCTCCACTTT CASSFAVEVFLDNSPLHF
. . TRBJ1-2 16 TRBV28 TGTGCCAGCAGTTTAGTTGACGGGAGGCGTCGTGATGGCTACACCTTC CASSLVDGRRRDGYTF
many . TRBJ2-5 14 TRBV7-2 TGTGCCAGCAGCCGGGGGACTTACCAAGAGACCCAGTACTTC CASSRGTYQETQYF
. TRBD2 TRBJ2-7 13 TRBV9 TGTGCCAGCAGTTCCTACGGGGGGGACGAGCAGTACTTC CASSSYGGDEQYF
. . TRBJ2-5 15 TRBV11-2 TGTGCCAGCAGCGGGAGGATTGGCGGGGTGGAGACCCAGTACTTC CASSGRIGGVETQYF
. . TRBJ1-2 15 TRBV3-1 TGTGCCAGCAGCCACGGAACAATAACCACCTATGGCTACACCTTC CASSHGTITTYGYTF
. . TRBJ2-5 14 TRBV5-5 TGTGCCAGCAGCTTGGTCGGCCTCAGAGAGACCCAGTACTTC CASSLVGLRETQYF
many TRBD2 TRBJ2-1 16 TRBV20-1 TGCAGTCTTAACGGGGCTAGCGGGGGGTTCTACAATGAGCAGTTCTTC CSLNGASGGFYNEQFF
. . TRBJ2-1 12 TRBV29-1 TGCAGCTCTTTAAGTGGCTACAATGAGCAGTTCTTC CSSLSGYNEQFF
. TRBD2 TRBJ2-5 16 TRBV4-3 TGCGCCAGCAGCTCCCAGGGCGGGGGGTATATAGAGACCCAGTACTTC CASSSQGGGYIETQYF
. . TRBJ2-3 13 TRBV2 TGTGCCAGCATCCGGCGGAACACAGATACGCAGTATTTT CASIRRNTDTQYF
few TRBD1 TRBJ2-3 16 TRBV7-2 TGTGCCAGCAGCCGAACGGACAGGGCCACTAGAGATACGCAGTATTTT CASSRTDRATRDTQYF
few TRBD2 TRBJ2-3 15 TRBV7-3 TGTGCCAGCAGTACGACGGGGGGGGGCACAGATACGCAGTATTTT CASSTTGGGTDTQYF